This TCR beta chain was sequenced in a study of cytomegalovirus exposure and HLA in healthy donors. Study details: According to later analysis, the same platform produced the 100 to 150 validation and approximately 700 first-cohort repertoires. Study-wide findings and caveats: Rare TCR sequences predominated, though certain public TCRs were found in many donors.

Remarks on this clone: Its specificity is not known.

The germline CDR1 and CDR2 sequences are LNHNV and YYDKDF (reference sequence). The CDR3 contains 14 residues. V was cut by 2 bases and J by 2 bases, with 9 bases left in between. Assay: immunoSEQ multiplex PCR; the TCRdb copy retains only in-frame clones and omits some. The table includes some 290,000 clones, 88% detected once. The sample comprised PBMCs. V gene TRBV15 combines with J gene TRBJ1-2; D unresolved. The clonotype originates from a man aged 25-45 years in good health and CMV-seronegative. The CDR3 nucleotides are TGTGCCACCAGCAGATACACAGTCAACTATGGCTACACCTTC. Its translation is CATSRYTVNYGYTF.